The 3 T cell receptor beta chains reported below all come from one sample, sequenced in a study of blood T cell repertoires in COVID-19. Here immunoSEQ multiplex PCR was the method, and the copy in TCRdb shows in-frame clones only, minus some. The sample shows about 400,000 clones, roughly 87% of them seen only once. The specimen sequenced was PBMCs or T cells enriched from blood (not recorded which). Receptors were obtained from a woman between 35 and 50 years old with acute COVID-19.

The sample holds one count of this clone. The genes are TRBV18 and TRBJ1-1; no clear D. With 3 bases removed from V and 1 base from J, the gap between germline ends came to 9 bases. The CDR3 is 14 amino acids. Germline V gives CDR1 KGHSH, CDR2 LQKENI. CDR3 in amino acids: CASSPNPTNTEAFF. CDR3 sequence (DNA): TGTGCCAGCTCACCCAACCCTACGAACACTGAAGCTTTCTTT.

The rearrangement links TRBV12-3 or TRBV12-4 to TRBJ1-1; 10 bases fit TRBD1. V shed 5 bases and J 5 bases; nucleotides not matched to a gene: 2. The CDR3 consists of 13 residues. CDR3 coding DNA: TGTGCCAGCAGTCCGGGACAGGGGACTGAAGCTTTCTTT. Protein sequence: CASSPGQGTEAFF.

This chain links TRBV7-8 with TRBJ1-2, with 7 bases that match TRBD1. The germline gives CDR1 SGHVS, CDR2 FQNEAQ. This CDR3 has 16 residues. J lost 4 bases, V lost 4 bases, and 12 bases had no gene match. CDR3 coding DNA: TGTGCCAGCAGCTCCGCCCGGTTGCCAGGGGGCTATGGCTACACCTTC. It yields the protein CASSSARLPGGYGYTF.